The rows below give T cell receptor beta chains drawn from one sample of a study of blood T cell repertoires in COVID-19. Generated by immunoSEQ multiplex PCR, the TCRdb table keeps only in-frame clones and is missing some. The sample records 200,000 to 250,000 clones, more than 60% being singletons. Sequenced input: peripheral blood. These receptors originate from a woman in her forties with active or convalescent COVID-19. CDR3s include the opening cysteine and the closing phenylalanine or tryptophan. A D gene is named only where the DNA matches it firmly.

TRBD1,TRBV19,TRBJ1-1,CASSRQGNTEAFF
TRBD1,TRBV19,TRBJ1-3,CASSMTGYGNTIYF
NA,TRBV27,TRBJ2-1,CASSYDWSSYNEQFF
TRBD1,TRBV7-2,TRBJ1-2,CASHIGGSYGYTF
TRBD1,TRBV30,TRBJ1-4,CAWNTGGDGKLFF
TRBD1,TRBV5-4,TRBJ1-2,CASSLGGGYTF
TRBD2,TRBV7-7,TRBJ2-1,CASSLAVAGDNEQFF
NA,TRBV28,TRBJ2-2,CASKNSANTGELFF
TRBD1,TRBV7-3,TRBJ2-3,CASSSQQGAGTDTQYF
NA,TRBV6-5,TRBJ2-7,CASTLLGGEQYF
TRBD1,TRBV11-2,TRBJ1-3,CASSPGTGSGNTIYF
TRBD2,TRBV11-2,TRBJ2-3,CASSPGLEVDTQYF
TRBD1,TRBV5-6,TRBJ1-2,CASSLGDREYGYTF
NA,TRBV12-5,TRBJ2-1,CASGIDNEQFF
TRBD1,TRBV2,TRBJ1-3,CASSARTGSGNTIYF
TRBD1,TRBV5-1,TRBJ1-1,CASSLQGVGLEAFF
NA,TRBV19,TRBJ1-2,CASTARARGHYGYTF
TRBD1,TRBV9,TRBJ1-2,CASSVGTVVSYGYTF
NA,TRBV7-2,TRBJ2-2,CASSVAGTTNTGELFF
NA,TRBV7-8,TRBJ2-5,CASSSLSGTQYF
NA,TRBV7-9,TRBJ1-6,CASSLQTDPSSYNSPLHF
NA,TRBV3-1/TRBV3-2,TRBJ1-2,CASGSGILQGQRGYTF
TRBD2,TRBV11-3,TRBJ2-3,CASSLEGTSASDTQYF
NA,TRBV18,TRBJ1-3,CASSRPSGTGNTIYF
NA,TRBV3-1/TRBV3-2,TRBJ2-3,CASSLRASGNTQYF
TRBD1,TRBV30,TRBJ1-5,CAWSDRGNQPQHF
NA,TRBV20-1,TRBJ1-3,CSASAGASSGNTIYF
TRBD1,TRBV19,TRBJ1-2,CASIGTGDGYTF
NA,TRBV5-1,TRBJ1-1,CASSLLRIPTEAFF
NA,TRBV7-2,TRBJ1-1,CASSLRGQTNTEAFF
NA,TRBV6-5,TRBJ1-1,CASSYGQIMNTEAFF
NA,TRBV11-2,TRBJ2-1,CASSLDLNEQFF
NA,TRBV10-3,TRBJ1-1,CAISESGRNTEAFF
NA,TRBV19,TRBJ2-3,CASSMGLTDTQYF
TRBD1,TRBV29-1,TRBJ2-3,CSATGGTDTQYF
TRBD1,TRBV30,TRBJ2-1,CAGGQGGLNEQFF
TRBD2,TRBV6-6,TRBJ2-1,CASSRGTKTFSDNEQFF
TRBD1,TRBV5-1,TRBJ1-6,CASSKRDSDNSPLHF
TRBD2,TRBV5-5,TRBJ2-1,CASSLGLAEYNEQFF